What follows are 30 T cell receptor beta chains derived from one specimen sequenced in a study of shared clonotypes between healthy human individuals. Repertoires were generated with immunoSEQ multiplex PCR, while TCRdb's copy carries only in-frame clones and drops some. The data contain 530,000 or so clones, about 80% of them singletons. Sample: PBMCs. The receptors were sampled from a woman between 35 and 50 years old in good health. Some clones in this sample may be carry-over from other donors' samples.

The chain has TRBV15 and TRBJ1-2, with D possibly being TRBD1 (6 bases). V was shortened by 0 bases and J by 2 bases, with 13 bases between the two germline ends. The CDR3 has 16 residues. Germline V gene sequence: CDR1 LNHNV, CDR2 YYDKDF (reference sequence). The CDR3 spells CATSRDRGGENYGYTF. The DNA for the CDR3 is TGTGCCACCAGCAGAGATCGGGGGGGCGAGAACTATGGCTACACCTTC.

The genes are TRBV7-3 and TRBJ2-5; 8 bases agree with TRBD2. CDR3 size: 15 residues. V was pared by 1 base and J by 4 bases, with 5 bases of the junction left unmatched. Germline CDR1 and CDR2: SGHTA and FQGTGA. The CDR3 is CASSLRAGVRETQYF. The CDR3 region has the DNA TGTGCCAGCAGCTTAAGAGCGGGAGTTCGAGAGACCCAGTACTTC.

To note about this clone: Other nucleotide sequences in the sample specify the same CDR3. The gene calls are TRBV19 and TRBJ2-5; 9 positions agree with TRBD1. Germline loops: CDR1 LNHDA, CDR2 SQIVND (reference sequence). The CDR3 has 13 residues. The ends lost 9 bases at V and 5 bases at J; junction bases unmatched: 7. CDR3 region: CASRGQGEETQYF. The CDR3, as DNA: TGTGCCAGCAGGGGACAGGGTGAGGAGACCCAGTACTTC. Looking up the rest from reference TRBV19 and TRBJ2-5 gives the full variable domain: DGGITQSPKYLFRKEGQNVTLSCEQNLNHDAMYWYRQDPGQGLRLIYYSQIVNDFQKGDIAEGYSVSREKKESFPLTVTSAQKNPTAFYLCASRGQGEETQYFGPGTRLLVL.

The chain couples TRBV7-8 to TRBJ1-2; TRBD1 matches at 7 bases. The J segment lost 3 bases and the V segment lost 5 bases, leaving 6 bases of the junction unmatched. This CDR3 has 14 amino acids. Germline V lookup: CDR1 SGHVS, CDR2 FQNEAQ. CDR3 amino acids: CASSRGTDYYGYTF. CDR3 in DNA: TGTGCCAGCAGCCGGGGGACAGACTACTATGGCTACACCTTC.

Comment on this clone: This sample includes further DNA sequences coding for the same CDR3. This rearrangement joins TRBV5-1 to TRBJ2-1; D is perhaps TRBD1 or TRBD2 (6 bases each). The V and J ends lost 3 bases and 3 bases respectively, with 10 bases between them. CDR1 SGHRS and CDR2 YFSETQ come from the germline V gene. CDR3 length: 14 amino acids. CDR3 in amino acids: CASSSGDNYNEQFF. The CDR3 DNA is TGCGCCAGCAGCTCGGGGGACAACTACAATGAGCAGTTCTTC.

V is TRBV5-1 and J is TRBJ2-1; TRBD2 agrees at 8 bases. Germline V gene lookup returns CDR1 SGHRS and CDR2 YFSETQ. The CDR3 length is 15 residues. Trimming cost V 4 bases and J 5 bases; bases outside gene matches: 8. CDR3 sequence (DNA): TGCGCCAGCAGCCCGGGGGGGTTTTCCCACAATGAGCAGTTCTTC. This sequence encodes CASSPGGFSHNEQFF.

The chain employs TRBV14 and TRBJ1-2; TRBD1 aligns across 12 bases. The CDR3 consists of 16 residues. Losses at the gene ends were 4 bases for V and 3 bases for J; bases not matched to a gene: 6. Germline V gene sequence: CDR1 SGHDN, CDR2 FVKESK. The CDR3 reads CASSLFGTGGDYGYTF. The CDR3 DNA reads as TGTGCCAGCAGCCTTTTCGGGACAGGGGGCGACTATGGCTACACCTTC.

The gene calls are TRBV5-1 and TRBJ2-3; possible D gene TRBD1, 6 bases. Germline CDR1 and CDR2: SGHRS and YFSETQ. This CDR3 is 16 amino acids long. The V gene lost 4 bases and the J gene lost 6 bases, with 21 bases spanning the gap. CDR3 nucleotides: TGCGCCAGCAGCGCCAGTATACAGGGTGGTTGGGATACGCAGTATTTT. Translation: CASSASIQGGWDTQYF.

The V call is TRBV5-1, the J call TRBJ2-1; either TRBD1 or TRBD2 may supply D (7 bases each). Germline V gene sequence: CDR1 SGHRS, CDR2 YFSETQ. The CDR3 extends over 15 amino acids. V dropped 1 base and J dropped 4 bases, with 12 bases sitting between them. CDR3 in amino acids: CASSLYRGGYNEQFF. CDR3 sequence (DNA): TGCGCCAGCAGCTTGTACAGGGGAGGGTACAATGAGCAGTTCTTC.

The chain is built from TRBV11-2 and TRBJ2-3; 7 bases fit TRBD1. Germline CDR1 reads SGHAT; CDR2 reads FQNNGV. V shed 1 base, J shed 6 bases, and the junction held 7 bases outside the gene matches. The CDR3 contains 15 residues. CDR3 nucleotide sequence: TGTGCCAGCAGCTTAGCCGGGACAGCGAGCGATACGCAGTATTTT. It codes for CASSLAGTASDTQYF.

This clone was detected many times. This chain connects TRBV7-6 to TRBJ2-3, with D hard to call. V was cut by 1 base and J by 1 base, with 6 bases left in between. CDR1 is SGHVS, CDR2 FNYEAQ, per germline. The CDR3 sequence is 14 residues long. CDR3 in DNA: TGTGCCAGCAGCTTAGTGCAGGGCACAGATACGCAGTATTTT. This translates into CASSLVQGTDTQYF. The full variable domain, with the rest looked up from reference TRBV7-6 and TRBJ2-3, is GAGVSQSPRYKVTKRGQDVALRCDPISGHVSLYWYRQALGQGPEFLTYFNYEAQQDKSGLPNDRFSAERPEGSISTLTIQRTEQRDSAMYRCASSLVQGTDTQYFGPGTRLTVL.

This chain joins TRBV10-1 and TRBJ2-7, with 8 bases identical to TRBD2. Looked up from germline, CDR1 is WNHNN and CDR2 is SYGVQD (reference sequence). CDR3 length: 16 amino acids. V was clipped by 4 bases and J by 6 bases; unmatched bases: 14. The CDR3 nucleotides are TGCGCCAGCAGTGCAGGGAGAGCGGGAGTTCGGAGCGAGCAGTACTTC. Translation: CASSAGRAGVRSEQYF.

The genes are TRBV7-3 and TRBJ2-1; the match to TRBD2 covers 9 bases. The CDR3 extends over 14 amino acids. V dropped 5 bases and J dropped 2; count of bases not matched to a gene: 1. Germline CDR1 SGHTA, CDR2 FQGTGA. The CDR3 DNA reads TGTGCCAGCAGCACTAGCGGGCCCTACAATGAGCAGTTCTTC. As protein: CASSTSGPYNEQFF.

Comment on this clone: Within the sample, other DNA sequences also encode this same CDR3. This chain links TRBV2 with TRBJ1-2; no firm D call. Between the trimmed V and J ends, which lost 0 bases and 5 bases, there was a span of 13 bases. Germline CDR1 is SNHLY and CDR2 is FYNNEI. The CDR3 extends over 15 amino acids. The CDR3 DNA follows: TGTGCCAGCAGTGAAGCTCCGGGTACGGGATATGGCTACACCTTC. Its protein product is CASSEAPGTGYGYTF.

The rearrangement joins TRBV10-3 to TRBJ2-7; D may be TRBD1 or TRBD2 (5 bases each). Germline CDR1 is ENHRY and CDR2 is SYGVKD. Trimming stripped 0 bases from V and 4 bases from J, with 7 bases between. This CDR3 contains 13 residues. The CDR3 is CAISESGVYEQYF. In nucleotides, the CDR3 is TGTGCCATCAGTGAGTCGGGGGTGTACGAGCAGTACTTC.

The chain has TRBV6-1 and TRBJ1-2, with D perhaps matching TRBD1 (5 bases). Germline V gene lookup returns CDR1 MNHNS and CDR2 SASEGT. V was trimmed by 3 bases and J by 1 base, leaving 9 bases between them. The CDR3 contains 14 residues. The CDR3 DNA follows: TGTGCCAGCAGTGAGGGGGATAATAACTATGGCTACACCTTC. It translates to CASSEGDNNYGYTF.

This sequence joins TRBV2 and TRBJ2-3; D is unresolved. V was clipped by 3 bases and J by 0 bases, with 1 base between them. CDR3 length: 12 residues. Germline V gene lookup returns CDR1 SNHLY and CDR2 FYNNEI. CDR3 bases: TGTGCCAGCAGTGAGAGCACAGATACGCAGTATTTT. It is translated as CASSESTDTQYF.

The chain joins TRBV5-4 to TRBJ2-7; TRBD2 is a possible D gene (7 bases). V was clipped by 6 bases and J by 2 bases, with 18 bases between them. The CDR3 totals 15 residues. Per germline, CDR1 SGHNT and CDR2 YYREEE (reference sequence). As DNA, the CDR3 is TGTGCCAGCAAGCTTTGGGGGGGGCCGCCCTACGAGCAGTACTTC. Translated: CASKLWGGPPYEQYF.

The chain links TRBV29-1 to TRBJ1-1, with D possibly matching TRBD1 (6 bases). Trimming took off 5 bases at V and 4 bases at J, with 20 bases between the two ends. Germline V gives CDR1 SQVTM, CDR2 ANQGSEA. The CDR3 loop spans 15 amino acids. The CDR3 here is CSVKRGALRGTEAFF. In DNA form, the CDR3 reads TGCAGCGTTAAAAGGGGGGCACTTCGTGGCACTGAAGCTTTCTTT.

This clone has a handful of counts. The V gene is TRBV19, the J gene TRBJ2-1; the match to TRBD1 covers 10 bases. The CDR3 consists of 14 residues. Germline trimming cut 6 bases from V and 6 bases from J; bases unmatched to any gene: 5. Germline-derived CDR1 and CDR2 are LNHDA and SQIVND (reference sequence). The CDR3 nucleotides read TGTGCCAGTAGCGGGACAGGGGTAGGCAATGAGCAGTTCTTC. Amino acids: CASSGTGVGNEQFF.

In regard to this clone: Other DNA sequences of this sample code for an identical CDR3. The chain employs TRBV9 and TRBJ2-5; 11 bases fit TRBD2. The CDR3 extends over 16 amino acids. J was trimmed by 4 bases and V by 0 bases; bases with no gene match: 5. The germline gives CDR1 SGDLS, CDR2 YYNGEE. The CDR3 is CASSVGLAGGGETQYF. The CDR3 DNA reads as TGTGCCAGCAGCGTAGGCCTAGCGGGAGGAGGAGAGACCCAGTACTTC.

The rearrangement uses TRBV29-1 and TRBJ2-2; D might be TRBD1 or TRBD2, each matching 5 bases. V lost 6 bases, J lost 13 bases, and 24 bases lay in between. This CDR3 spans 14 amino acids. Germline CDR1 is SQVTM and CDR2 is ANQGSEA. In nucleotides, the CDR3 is TGCAGCGTCGTCTTATCCGGGACCCCCTTGGGGCTGTTTTTT. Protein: CSVVLSGTPLGLFF.

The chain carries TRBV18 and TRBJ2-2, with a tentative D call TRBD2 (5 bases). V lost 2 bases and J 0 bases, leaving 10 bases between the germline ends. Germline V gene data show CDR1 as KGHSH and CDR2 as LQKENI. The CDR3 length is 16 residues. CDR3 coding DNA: TGTGCCAGCTCACCATCCGGGAATTCGAACACCGGGGAGCTGTTTTTT. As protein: CASSPSGNSNTGELFF.

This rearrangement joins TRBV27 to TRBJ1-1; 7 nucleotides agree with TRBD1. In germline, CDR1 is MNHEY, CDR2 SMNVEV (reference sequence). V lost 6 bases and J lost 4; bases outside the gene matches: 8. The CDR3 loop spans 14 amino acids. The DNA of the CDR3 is TGTGCCAGCAGCAAAAACAGGGGAAGCACTGAAGCTTTCTTT. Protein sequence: CASSKNRGSTEAFF.

The CDR3 DNA sequence: TGTGCCAGCAGTTCGTCCCCCGCCGGGGAGCTGTTTTTT. Its translation: CASSSSPAGELFF. The chain has TRBV27 and TRBJ2-2; unclear D gene. The CDR3 spans 13 residues. Between the trimmed V and J ends, which lost 4 bases and 6 bases, there was a span of 9 bases. Germline loops: CDR1 MNHEY, CDR2 SMNVEV (reference sequence).

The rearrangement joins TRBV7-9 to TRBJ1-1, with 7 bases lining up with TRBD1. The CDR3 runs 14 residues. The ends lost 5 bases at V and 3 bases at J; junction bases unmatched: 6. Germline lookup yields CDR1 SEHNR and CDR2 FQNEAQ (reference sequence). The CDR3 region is CASSIRGADTEAFF. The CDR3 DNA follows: TGTGCCAGCAGCATCAGGGGGGCGGACACTGAAGCTTTCTTT.

The CDR3 DNA reads as TGTGCCAGCAGCCAGTACAGGGAAGCTTTCTTT. This sequence encodes CASSQYREAFF. The genes are TRBV5-5 and TRBJ1-1; TRBD1 is a possible D gene (5 bases). Trimming pared 4 bases from V and 8 bases from J, leaving 9 bases between. This CDR3 has 11 amino acids. Germline values: CDR1 SGHKS, CDR2 YYEKEE (reference sequence).

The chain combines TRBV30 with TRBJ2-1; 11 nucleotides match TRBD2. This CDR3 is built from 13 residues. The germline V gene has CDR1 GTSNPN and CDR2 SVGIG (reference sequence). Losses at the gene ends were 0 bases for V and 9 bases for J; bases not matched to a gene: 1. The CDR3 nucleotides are TGTGCCTGGAGTGTACTAGCGGGAGTTGAGCAGTTCTTC. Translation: CAWSVLAGVEQFF.

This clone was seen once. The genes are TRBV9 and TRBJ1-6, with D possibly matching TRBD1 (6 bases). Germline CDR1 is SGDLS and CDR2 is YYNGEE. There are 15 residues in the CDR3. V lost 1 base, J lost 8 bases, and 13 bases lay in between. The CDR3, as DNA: TGTGCCAGCAGCGTAACGGACAGCCTGCATTCACCCCTCCACTTT. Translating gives CASSVTDSLHSPLHF. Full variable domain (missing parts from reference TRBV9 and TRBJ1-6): DSGVTQTPKHLITATGQRVTLRCSPRSGDLSVYWYQQSLDQGLQFLIQYYNGEERAKGNILERFSAQQFPDLHSELNLSSLELGDSALYFCASSVTDSLHSPLHFGNGTRLTVT.

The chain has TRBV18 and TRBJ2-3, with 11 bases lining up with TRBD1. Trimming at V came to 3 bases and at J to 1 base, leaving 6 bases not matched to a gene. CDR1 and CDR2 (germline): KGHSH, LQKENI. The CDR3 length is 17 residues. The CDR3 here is CASSPSVDRGRTDTQYF. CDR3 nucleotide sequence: TGTGCCAGCTCACCGTCCGTGGACAGGGGGCGCACAGATACGCAGTATTTT.